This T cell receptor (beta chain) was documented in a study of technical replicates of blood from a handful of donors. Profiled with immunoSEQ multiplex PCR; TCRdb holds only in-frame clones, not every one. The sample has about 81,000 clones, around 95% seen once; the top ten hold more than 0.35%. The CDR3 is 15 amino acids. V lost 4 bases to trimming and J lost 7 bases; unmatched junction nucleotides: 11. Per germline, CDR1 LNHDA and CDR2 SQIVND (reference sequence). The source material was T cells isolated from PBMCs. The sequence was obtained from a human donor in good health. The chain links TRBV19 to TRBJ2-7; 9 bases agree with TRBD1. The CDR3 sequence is CASSTPGQGIGEQYF. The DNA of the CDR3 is TGTGCCAGTAGTACACCGGGACAGGGAATAGGGGAGCAGTACTTC. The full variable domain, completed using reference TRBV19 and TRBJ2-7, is DGGITQSPKYLFRKEGQNVTLSCEQNLNHDAMYWYRQDPGQGLRLIYYSQIVNDFQKGDIAEGYSVSREKKESFPLTVTSAQKNPTAFYLCASSTPGQGIGEQYFGPGTRLTVT.